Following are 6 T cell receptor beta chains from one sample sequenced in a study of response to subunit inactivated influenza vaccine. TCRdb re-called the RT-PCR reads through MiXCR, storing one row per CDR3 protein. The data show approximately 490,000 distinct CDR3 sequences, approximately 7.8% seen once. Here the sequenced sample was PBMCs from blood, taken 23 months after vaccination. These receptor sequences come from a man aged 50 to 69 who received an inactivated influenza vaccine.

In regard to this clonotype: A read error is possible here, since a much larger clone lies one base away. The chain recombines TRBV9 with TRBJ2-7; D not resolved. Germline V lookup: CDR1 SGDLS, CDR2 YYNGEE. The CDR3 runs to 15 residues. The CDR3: CARSVGVGRSYEQYF. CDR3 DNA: TGTGCCAGAAGCGTAGGTGTCGGACGATCCTACGAGCAGTACTTC.

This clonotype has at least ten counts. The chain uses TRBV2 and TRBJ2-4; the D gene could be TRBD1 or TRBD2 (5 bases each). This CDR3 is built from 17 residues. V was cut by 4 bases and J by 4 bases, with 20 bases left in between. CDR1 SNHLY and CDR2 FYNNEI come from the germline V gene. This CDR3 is CASSGNWDGKTKNIQYF. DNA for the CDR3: TGTGCCAGCAGTGGTAATTGGGACGGGAAAACTAAAAACATTCAGTACTTC.

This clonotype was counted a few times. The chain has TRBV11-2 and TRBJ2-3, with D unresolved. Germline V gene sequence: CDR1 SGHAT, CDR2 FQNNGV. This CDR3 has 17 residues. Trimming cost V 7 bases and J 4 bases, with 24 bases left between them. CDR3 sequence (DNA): TGTGCCAGCAATAAAGCAGGCGTTGGCTATCAGGCAGATACGCAGTATTTT. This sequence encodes CASNKAGVGYQADTQYF.

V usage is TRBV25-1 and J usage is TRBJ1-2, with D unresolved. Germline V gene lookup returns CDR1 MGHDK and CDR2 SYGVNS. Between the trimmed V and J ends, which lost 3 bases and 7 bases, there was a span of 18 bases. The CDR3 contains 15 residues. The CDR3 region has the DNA TGTGCCAGCAGTGACCTAAGATCGGGGTTATCTGGCTACACCTTC. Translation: CASSDLRSGLSGYTF.

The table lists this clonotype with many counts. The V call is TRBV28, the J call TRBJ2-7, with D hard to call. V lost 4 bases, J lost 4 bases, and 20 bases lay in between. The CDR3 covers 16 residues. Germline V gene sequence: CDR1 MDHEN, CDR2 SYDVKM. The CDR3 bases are TGTGCCAGCAGTTCGACCGGACGAGGCTATGGGTACGAGCAGTACTTC. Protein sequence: CASSSTGRGYGYEQYF.

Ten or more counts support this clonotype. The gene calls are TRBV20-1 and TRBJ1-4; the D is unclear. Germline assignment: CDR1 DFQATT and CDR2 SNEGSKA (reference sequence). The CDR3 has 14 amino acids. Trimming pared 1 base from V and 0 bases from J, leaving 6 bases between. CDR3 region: CSARGRATNEKLFF. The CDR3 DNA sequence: TGCAGTGCTAGAGGCCGGGCAACTAATGAAAAACTGTTTTTT.